What follows is one T cell receptor beta chain and its context. Germline-derived CDR1 and CDR2 are SGHVS and FNYEAQ. This CDR3 is 13 amino acids long. Germline trimming cut 5 bases from V and 3 bases from J; bases unmatched to any gene: 3. As defined, naive CD8 cells were CD45RO-negative and positively selected for CCR7, with terminally differentiated effector memory CD45RA+ cells excluded. Assay used: immunoSEQ multiplex PCR; TCRdb lists only in-frame clones, some missing. The sample shows hundreds of thousands of clones, approximately 96% of them seen only once. The data were obtained in a study of shared clonotypes between healthy human individuals.

This sequence was found in a woman in her 30s in good health. Sequencing input: naive CD8+ T cells sorted from blood. The chain combines TRBV7-6 with TRBJ2-7, with 8 bases matching TRBD2. Written as DNA, the CDR3 is TGTGCCAGCAGCGCAGCGGGGGTCTACGAGCAGTACTTC. Translation gives CASSAAGVYEQYF.